The sequence of this T cell receptor beta chain was determined in a study of blood T cell repertoires in COVID-19. Study context: Samples came from the United States, Italy and Spain, spanning acute and convalescent COVID-19.

The CDR3 loop spans 13 amino acids. Germline CDR1 and CDR2: SQVTM and ANQGSEA. V trimming: 2 bases; J trimming: 4 bases; junction bases outside the gene matches: 3. As originally analysed: The authors estimated nucleated cell counts from reference gene primer amplification. The assay was immunoSEQ multiplex PCR, and TCRdb's table has in-frame clones only and misses some. The DNA was the basis for D and trimming; V, J and clone size are from that table. The sample has around 100,000 clones, 91% seen once. The chain recombines TRBV29-1 with TRBJ1-2, with 8 bases aligning to TRBD1. The receptor was derived from a human donor in a cohort sampled during active COVID-19. Sequencing was carried out using peripheral blood. The CDR3 nucleotides read TGCAGCGTTGAAAGGGACAGGCGCTATGGCTACACCTTC. Translating gives CSVERDRRYGYTF. Complete variable domain (other parts from reference TRBV29-1 and TRBJ1-2): SAVISQKPSRDICQRGTSLTIQCQVDSQVTMMFWYRQQPGQSLTLIATANQGSEATYESGFVIDKFPISRPNLTFSTLTVSNMSPEDSSIYLCSVERDRRYGYTFGSGTRLTVV.